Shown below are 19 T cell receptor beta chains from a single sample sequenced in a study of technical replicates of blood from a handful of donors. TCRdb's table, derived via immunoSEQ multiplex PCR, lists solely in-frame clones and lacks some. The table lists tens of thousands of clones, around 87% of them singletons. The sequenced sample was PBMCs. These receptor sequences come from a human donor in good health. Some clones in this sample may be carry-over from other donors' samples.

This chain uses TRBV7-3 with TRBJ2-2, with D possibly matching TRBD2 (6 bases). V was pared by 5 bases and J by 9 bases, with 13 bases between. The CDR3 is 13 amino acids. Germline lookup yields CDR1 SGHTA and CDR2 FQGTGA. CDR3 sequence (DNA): TGTGCCAGCAGCCCTGAAGGGAGGCGGGAGCTGTTTTTT. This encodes CASSPEGRRELFF.

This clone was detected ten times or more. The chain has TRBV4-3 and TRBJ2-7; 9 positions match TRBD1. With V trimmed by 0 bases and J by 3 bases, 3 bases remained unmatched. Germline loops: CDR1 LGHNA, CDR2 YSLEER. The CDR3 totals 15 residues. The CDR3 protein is CASSQDDRGSYEQYF. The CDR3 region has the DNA TGCGCCAGCAGCCAAGACGACAGGGGGAGCTACGAGCAGTACTTC.

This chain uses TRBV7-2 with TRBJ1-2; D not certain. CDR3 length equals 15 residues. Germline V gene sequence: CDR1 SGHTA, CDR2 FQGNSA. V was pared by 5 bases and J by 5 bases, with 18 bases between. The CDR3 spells CASSHPVGLGYGYTF. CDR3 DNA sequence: TGTGCCAGCAGCCACCCCGTAGGACTAGGGTATGGCTACACCTTC.

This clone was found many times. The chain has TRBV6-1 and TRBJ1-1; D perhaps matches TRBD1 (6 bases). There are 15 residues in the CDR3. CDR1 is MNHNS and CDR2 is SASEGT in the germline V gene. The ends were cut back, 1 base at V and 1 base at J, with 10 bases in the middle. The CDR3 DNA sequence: TGTGCCAGCAGTGAAGAGGGACAACCGAACACTGAAGCTTTCTTT. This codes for CASSEEGQPNTEAFF.

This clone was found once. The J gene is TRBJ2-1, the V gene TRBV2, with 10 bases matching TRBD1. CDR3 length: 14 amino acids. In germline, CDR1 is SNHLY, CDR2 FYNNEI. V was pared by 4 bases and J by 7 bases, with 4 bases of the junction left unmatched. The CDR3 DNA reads TGTGCCAGCAGTGCCCGGGACAGGGGTAATGAGCAGTTCTTC. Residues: CASSARDRGNEQFF.

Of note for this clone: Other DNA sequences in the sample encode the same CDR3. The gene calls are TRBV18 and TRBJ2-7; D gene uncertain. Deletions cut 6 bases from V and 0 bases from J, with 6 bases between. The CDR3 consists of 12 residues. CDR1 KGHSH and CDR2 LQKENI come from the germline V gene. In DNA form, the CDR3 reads TGTGCCAGCTCTCTTAGCTCCTACGAGCAGTACTTC. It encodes CASSLSSYEQYF.

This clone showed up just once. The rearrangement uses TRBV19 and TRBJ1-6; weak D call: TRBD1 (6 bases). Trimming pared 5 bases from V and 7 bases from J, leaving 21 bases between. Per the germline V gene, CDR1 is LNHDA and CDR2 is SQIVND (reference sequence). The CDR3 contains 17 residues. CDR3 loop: CASSPNLGGPRNSPLHF. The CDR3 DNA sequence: TGTGCCAGTAGTCCCAACCTAGGGGGACCGAGAAATTCACCCCTCCACTTT.

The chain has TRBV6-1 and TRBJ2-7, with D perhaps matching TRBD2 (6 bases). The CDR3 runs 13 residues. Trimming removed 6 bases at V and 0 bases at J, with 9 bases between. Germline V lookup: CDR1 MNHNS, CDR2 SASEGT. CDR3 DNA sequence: TGTGCCAGCAGGGGCGGGGCCTCCTACGAGCAGTACTTC. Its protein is CASRGGASYEQYF.

The chain's CDR3 is CASGRDRAPMNTEAFF. The DNA of the CDR3 is TGCGCCAGCGGCCGGGACAGGGCCCCCATGAACACTGAAGCTTTCTTT. The rearrangement links TRBV23-1 to TRBJ1-1; TRBD1 matches 9 bases. TRBV23-1 is flagged as an ORF with uncertain function. Unmatched junction bases numbered 10, after V lost 8 bases and J lost 0 bases. CDR3 length: 16 residues.

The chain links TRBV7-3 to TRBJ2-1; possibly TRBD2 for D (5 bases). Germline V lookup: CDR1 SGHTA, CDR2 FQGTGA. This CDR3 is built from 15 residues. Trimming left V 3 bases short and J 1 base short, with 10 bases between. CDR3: CASSLEVGSYNEQFF. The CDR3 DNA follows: TGTGCCAGCAGCTTGGAGGTAGGGTCCTACAATGAGCAGTTCTTC.

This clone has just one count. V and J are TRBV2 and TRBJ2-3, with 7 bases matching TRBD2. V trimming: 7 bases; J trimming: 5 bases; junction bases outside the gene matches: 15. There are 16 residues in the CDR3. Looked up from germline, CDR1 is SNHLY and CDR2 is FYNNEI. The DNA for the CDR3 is TGTGCCAGCACAGGGAAACCCGGGACTAACGTAGATACGCAGTATTTT. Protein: CASTGKPGTNVDTQYF.

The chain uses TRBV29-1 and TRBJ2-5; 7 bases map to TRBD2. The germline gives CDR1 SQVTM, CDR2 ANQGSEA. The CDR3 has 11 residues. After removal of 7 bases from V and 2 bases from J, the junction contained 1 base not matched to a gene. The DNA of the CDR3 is TGCAGCGCGGGGGGACAAGAGACCCAGTACTTC. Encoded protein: CSAGGQETQYF.

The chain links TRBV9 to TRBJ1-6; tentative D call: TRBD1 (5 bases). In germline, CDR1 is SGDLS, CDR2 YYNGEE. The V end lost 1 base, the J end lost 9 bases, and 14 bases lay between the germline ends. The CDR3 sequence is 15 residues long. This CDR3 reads CASSVSPGSGSPLHF. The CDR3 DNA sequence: TGTGCCAGCAGCGTATCGCCAGGGTCGGGTTCACCCCTCCACTTT.

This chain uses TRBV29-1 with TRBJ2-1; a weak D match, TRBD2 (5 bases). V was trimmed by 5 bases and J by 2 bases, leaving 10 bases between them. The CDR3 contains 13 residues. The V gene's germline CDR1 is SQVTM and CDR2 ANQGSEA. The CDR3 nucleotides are TGCAGCGTTAACGGGGTCACCTACAATGAGCAGTTCTTC. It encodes CSVNGVTYNEQFF.

In DNA, the CDR3 is TGTGCCAGCAGCCAAGTCGCGAGCTCTGGAAACACCATATATTTT. Translating it yields CASSQVASSGNTIYF. The V gene is TRBV4-2, the J gene TRBJ1-3, with unresolved D. V was pared by 1 base and J by 0 bases, with 7 bases between. This CDR3 contains 15 residues. Germline V gene sequence: CDR1 LGHNA, CDR2 YNFKEQ.

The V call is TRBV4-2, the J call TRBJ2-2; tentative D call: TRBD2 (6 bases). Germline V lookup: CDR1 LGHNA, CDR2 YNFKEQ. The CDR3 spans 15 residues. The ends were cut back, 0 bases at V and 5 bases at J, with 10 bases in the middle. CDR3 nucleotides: TGTGCCAGCAGCCAAGAGGAGGGTGGAACCGGGGAGCTGTTTTTT. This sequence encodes CASSQEEGGTGELFF.

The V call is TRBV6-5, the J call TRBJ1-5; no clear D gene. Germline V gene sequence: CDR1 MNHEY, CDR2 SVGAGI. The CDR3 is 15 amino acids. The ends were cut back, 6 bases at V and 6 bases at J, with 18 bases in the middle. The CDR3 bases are TGTGCCAGCAGGCGGTGGGATGCGGCGGGTCAGCCCCAGCATTTT. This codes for CASRRWDAAGQPQHF.

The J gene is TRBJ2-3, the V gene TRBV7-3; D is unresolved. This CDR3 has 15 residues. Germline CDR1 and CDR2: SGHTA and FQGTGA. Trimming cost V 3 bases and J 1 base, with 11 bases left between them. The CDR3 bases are TGTGCCAGCAGCTTTCTCTCCCAGGGCACAGATACGCAGTATTTT. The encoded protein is CASSFLSQGTDTQYF.

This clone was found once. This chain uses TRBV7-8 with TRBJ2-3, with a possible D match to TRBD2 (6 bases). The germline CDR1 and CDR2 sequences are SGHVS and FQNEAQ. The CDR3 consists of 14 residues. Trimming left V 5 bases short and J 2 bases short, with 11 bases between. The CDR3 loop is CASSVGRPTDTQYF. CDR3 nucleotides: TGTGCCAGCAGCGTCGGGAGACCCACAGATACGCAGTATTTT.